The sequence of this T cell receptor (beta chain) was determined in a study of beta chain features in type 1 diabetes. Study-wide results and caveats: Shorter TCRB CDR3s, moderately but significantly so, were found in Type 1 diabetes patients in all four CD4+ subsets.

Expressed TCRB transcripts were sequenced after all isolated RNA was converted to cDNA. The repertoire was sequenced with immunoSEQ multiplex PCR; TCRdb's copy has only in-frame clones and lacks some. The top ten clones hold 0.5% of a sample with over 150,000 clones, less than 10% of them seen once. With regard to this clone: Its antigen is as yet unknown.

The receptor comes from a man between 18 and 35 years old with type 1 diabetes. The sample consisted of central memory CD4+ T cells from blood.

The CDR3 DNA sequence: TGCGCCAGCAGCTTGGACGGCACTGAAGCTTTCTTT. Protein sequence: CASSLDGTEAFF. The chain combines TRBV5-1 with TRBJ1-1, with D uncertain. V lost 0 bases and J 4 bases, leaving 4 bases between the germline ends. This CDR3 has 12 residues. The germline CDR1 and CDR2 sequences are SGHRS and YFSETQ.